The 3 T cell receptor beta chains in this list originate from one sample, sequenced in a study of cytomegalovirus exposure and HLA in healthy donors. The PCR had 60 Vbeta and 13 Jbeta primers. The protocol was immunoSEQ multiplex PCR, while the TCRdb copy is restricted to in-frame clones and leaves out a portion. Found here are some 70,000 clones, roughly four fifths of them singletons; the top ten hold 5.5% to 7%. Sequencing used PBMCs. These receptors all come from a man in his forties or fifties in good health and CMV-seronegative.

V and J are TRBV2 and TRBJ2-1; D might be TRBD1 (6 bases). Per the germline V gene, CDR1 is SNHLY and CDR2 is FYNNEI. The V end lost 7 bases, the J end lost 3 bases, and 10 bases lay between the germline ends. This CDR3 has 13 residues. In DNA form, the CDR3 reads TGTGCCAGCATCGGGGACATCTACAATGAGCAGTTCTTC. It codes for CASIGDIYNEQFF. The full variable domain, in which reference TRBV2 and TRBJ2-1 provide the parts outside the CDR3, is EPEVTQTPSHQVTQMGQEVILRCVPISNHLYFYWYRQILGQKVEFLVSFYNNEISEKSEIFDDQFSVERPDGSNFTLKIRSTKLEDSAMYFCASIGDIYNEQFFGPGTRLTVL.

The V and J genes are TRBV15 and TRBJ1-1; perhaps TRBD1 as D (6 bases). The length of the CDR3 is 16 residues. CDR1 and CDR2 (germline): LNHNV, YYDKDF (reference sequence). Trimming left V 3 bases short and J 3 bases short, with 17 bases between. In nucleotides, the CDR3 is TGTGCCACCAGCAGGGATTCCTTGGGGGCCTACACTGAAGCTTTCTTT. It yields the protein CATSRDSLGAYTEAFF.

This clone was detected only once. The gene calls are TRBV6-1 and TRBJ1-1; 10 nucleotides line up with TRBD1. The CDR3 spans 15 residues. V gave up 6 bases and J gave up 0 bases; unmatched junction bases: 4. The germline V gene encodes CDR1 MNHNS and CDR2 SASEGT. CDR3 nucleotide sequence: TGTGCCAGCAGGACAGGGGGCGGAATGAACACTGAAGCTTTCTTT. Amino acids: CASRTGGGMNTEAFF.